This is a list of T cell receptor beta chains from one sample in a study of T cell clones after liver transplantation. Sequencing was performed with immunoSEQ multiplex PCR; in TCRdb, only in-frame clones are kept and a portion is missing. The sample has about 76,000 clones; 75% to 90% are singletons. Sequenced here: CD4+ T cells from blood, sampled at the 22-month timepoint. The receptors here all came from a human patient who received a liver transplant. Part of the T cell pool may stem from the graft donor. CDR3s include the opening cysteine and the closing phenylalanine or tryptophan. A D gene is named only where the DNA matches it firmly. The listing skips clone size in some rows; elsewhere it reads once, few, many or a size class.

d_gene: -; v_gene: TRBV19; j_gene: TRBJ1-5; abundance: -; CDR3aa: CASSKGEGVGQHF; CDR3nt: TGTGCCAGTAGTAAAGGTGAGGGGGTGGGCCAGCATTTT
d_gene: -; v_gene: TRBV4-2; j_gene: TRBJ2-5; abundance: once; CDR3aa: CASSHSSGRSEETQYF; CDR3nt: TGTGCCAGCAGCCACTCCTCGGGACGTTCCGAAGAGACCCAGTACTTC
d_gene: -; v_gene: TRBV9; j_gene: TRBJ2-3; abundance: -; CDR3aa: CASSVAPPGSLDTQYF; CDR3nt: TGTGCCAGCAGCGTAGCCCCCCCTGGAAGCTTGGATACGCAGTATTTT
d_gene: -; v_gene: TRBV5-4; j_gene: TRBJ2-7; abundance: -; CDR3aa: CASSSSENYEQYF; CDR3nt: TGTGCCAGCAGCTCCTCAGAAAACTACGAGCAGTACTTC
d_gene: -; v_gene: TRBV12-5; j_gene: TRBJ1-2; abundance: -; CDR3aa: CASGWSGGGYYGYTF; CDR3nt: TGTGCTAGTGGTTGGAGTGGGGGGGGCTACTATGGCTACACCTTC
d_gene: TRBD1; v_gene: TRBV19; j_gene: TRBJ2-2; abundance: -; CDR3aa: CASSTQTGFNTGELFF; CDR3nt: TGTGCCAGTAGTACCCAGACAGGGTTTAACACCGGGGAGCTGTTTTTT
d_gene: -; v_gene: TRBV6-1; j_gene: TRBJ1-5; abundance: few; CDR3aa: CASSPPYSNQPQHF; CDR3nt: TGTGCCAGCAGTCCTCCTTATAGCAATCAGCCCCAGCATTTT
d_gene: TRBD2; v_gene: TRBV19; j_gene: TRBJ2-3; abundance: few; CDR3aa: CASMAGTRSTDTQYF; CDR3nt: TGTGCCAGTATGGCAGGGACTAGAAGCACAGATACGCAGTATTTT
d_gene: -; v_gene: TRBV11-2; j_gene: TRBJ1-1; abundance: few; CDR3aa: CASSLRQNTEAFF; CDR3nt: TGTGCCAGCAGCTTACGTCAAAACACTGAAGCTTTCTTT
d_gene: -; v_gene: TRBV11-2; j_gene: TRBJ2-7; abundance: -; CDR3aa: CASSLGIAQVNPYEQYF; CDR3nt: TGTGCCAGCAGCTTAGGGATCGCGCAGGTCAATCCCTACGAGCAGTACTTC
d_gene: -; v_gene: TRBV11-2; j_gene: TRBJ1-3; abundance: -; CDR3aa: CASSLVRAGNTIYF; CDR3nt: TGTGCCAGCAGCTTAGTGCGCGCTGGAAACACCATATATTTT
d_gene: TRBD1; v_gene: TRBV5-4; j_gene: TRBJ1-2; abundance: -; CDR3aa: CASSGDSNYGYTF; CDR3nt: TGTGCCAGCAGCGGGGACAGTAACTATGGCTACACCTTC
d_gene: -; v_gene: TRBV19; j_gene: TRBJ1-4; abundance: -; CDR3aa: CASPISGSNEKLFF; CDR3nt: TGTGCCAGCCCCATCTCCGGAAGTAATGAAAAACTGTTTTTT
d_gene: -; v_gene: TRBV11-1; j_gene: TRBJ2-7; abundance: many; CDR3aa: CASSLAPGPYEQYF; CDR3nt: TGTGCCAGCAGCTTAGCCCCAGGGCCCTACGAGCAGTACTTC
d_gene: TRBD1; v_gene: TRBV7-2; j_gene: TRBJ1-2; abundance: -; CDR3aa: CASSSQGYGYTF; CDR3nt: TGTGCCAGCAGCTCACAGGGGTATGGCTACACCTTC
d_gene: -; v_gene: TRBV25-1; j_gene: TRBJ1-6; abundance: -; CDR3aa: CASSEYGGYNSPLHF; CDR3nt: TGTGCCAGCAGTGAATACGGGGGGTATAATTCACCCCTCCACTTT
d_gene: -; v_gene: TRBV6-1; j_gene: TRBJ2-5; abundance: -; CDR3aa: CASSGNGQGGETQYF; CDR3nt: TGTGCCAGCAGTGGAAATGGACAGGGAGGGGAGACCCAGTACTTC
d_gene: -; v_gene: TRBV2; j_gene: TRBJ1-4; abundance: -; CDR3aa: CASTPRHPNNEKLFF; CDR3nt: TGTGCCAGCACCCCTAGACATCCAAATAATGAAAAACTGTTTTTT
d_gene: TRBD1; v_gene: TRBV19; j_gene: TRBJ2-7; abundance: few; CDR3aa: CASSFAQGLGYEQYF; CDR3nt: TGTGCCAGTAGCTTTGCACAGGGGCTCGGCTACGAGCAGTACTTC
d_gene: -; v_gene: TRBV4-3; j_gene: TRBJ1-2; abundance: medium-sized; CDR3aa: CASSQDRYRVGYTF; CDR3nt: TGCGCCAGCAGCCAAGATCGGTACAGGGTTGGCTACACCTTC
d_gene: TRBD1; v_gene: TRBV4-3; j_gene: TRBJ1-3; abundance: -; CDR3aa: CASSQQGAGNTIYF; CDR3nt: TGCGCCAGCAGCCAGCAGGGGGCTGGAAACACCATATATTTT
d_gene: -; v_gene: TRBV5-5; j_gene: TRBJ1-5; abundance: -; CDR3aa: CASSLFSGNQPQHF; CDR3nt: TGTGCCAGCAGCTTGTTTTCGGGCAATCAGCCCCAGCATTTT
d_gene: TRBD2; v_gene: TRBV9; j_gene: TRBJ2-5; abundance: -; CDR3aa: CASSVAGGPQETQYF; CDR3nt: TGTGCCAGCAGCGTAGCGGGAGGACCACAAGAGACCCAGTACTTC
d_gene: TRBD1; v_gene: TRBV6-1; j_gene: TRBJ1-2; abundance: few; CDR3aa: CASSAKPGQGWYGYTF; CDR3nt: TGTGCCAGCAGTGCCAAGCCGGGACAGGGATGGTATGGCTACACCTTC
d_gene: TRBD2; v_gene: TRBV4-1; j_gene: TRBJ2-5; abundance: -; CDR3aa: CASSQEQLAGEKTQYF; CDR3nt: TGCGCCAGCAGCCAAGAACAGCTAGCGGGAGAGAAGACCCAGTACTTC
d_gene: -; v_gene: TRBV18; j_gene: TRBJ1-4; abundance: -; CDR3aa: CASSLYLGVGEKLFF; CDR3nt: TGTGCCAGCTCATTGTATCTCGGGGTTGGCGAAAAACTGTTTTTT